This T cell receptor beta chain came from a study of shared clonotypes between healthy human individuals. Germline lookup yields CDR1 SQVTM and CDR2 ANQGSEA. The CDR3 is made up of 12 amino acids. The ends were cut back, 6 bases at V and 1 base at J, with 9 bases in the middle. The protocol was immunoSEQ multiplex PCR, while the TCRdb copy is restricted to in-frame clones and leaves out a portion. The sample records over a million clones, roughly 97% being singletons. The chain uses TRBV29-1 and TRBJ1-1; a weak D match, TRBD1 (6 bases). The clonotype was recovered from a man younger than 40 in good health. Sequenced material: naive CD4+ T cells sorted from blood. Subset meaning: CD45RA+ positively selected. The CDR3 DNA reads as TGCAGCGTCGGACAGTCGAACACTGAAGCTTTCTTT. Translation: CSVGQSNTEAFF.